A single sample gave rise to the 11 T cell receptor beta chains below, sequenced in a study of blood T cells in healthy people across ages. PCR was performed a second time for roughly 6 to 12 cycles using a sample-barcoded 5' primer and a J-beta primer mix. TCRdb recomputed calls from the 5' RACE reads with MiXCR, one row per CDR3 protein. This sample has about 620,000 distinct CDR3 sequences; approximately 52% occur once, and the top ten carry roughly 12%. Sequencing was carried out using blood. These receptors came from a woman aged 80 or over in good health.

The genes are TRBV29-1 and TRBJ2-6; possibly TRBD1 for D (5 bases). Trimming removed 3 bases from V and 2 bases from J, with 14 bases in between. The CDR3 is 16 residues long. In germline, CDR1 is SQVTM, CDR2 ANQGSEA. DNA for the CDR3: TGCAGCGTTGATGGTGGTAGCAGGGCTGGGGCCAACGTCCTGACTTTC. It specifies CSVDGGSRAGANVLTF.

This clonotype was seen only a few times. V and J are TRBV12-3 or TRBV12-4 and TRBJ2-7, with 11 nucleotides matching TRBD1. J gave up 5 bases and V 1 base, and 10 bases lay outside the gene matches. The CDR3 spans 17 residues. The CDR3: CASSLEGWGQGVHEQYF. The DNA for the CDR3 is TGTGCCAGCAGTTTAGAGGGTTGGGGACAGGGGGTCCACGAGCAGTACTTC.

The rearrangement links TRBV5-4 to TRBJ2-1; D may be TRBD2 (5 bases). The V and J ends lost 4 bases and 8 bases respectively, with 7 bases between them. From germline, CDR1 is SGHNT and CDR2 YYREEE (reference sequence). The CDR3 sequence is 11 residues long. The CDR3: CASSRRDEQFF. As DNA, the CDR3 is TGTGCCAGCAGCCGGCGGGATGAGCAGTTCTTC.

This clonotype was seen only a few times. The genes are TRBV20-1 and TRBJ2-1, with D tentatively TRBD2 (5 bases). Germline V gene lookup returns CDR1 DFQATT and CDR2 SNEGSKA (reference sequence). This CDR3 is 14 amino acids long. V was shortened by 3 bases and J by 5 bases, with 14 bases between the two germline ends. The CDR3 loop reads CSASSGNQNNEQFF. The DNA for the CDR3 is TGCAGTGCTAGCTCGGGGAACCAAAACAATGAGCAGTTCTTC.

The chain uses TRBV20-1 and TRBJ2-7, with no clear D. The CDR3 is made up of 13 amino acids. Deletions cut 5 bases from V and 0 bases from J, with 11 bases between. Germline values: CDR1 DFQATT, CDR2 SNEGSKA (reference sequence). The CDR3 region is CSALKTDSYEQYF. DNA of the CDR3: TGCAGTGCTTTGAAGACTGACTCCTACGAGCAGTACTTC.

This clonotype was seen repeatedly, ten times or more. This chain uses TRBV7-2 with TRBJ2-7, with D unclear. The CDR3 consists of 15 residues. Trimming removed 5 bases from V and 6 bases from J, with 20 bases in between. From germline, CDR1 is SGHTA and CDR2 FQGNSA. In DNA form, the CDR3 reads TGTGCCAGCAGCCCCCCTAACCGGTACCGAGGCGAGCAGTACTTC. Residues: CASSPPNRYRGEQYF.

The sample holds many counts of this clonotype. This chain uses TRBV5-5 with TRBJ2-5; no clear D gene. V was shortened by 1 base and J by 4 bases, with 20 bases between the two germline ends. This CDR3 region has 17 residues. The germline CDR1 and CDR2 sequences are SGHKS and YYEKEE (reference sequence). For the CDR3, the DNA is TGTGCCAGCAGCTTGAGTGGAATGGTCAACTGGGGAGAGACCCAGTACTTC. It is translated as CASSLSGMVNWGETQYF. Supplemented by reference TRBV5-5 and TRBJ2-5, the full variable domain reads DAGVTQSPTHLIKTRGQQVTLRCSPISGHKSVSWYQQVLGQGPQFIFQYYEKEERGRGNFPDRFSARQFPNYSSELNVNALLLGDSALYLCASSLSGMVNWGETQYFGPGTRLLVL.

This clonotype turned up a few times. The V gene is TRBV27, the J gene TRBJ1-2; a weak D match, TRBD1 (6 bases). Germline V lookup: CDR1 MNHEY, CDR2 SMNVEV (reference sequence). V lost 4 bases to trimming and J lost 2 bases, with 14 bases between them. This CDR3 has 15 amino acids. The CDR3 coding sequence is TGTGCCAGCAGTTCTCAAGGGACAAAAAACTATGGCTACACCTTC. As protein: CASSSQGTKNYGYTF.

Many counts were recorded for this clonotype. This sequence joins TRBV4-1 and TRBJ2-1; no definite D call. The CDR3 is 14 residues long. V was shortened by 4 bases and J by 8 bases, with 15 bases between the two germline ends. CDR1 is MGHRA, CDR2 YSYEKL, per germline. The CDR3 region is CASSLGSSFYEQFF. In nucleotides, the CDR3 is TGCGCCAGCAGCCTCGGATCTTCGTTCTATGAGCAGTTCTTC.

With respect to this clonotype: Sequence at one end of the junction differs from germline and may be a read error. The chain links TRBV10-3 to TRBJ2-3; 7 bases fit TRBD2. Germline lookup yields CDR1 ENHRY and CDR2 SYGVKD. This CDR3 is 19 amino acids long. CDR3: CAISIVLGGSGTSTDAQYF. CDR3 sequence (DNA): TGTGCCATCAGTATTGTCCTTGGCGGGAGTGGCACTAGCACAGATGCGCAGTATTTT.

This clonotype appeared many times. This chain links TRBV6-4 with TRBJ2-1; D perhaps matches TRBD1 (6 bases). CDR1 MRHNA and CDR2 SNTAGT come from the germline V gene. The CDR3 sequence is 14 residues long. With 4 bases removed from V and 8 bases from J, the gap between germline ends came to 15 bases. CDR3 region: CASSGQGNMDEQFF. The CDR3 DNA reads TGTGCCAGCAGTGGGCAGGGGAATATGGATGAGCAGTTCTTC.